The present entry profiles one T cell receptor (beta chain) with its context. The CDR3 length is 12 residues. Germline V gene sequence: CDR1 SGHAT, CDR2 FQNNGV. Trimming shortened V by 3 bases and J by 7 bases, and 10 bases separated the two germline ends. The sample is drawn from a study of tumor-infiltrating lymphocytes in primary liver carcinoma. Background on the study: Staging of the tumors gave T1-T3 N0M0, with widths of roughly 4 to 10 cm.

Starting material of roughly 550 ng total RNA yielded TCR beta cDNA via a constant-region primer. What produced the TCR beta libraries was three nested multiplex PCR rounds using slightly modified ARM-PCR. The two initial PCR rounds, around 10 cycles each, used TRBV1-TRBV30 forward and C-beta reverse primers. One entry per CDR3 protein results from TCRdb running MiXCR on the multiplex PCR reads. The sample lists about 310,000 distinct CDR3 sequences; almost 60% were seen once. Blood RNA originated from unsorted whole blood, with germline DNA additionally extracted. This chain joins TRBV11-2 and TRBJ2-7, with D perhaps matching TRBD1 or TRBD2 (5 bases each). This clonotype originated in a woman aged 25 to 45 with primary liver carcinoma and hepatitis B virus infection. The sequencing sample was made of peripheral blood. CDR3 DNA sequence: TGTGCCAGCAGCTTTACGGGGCGTGAGCAGTACTTC. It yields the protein CASSFTGREQYF.